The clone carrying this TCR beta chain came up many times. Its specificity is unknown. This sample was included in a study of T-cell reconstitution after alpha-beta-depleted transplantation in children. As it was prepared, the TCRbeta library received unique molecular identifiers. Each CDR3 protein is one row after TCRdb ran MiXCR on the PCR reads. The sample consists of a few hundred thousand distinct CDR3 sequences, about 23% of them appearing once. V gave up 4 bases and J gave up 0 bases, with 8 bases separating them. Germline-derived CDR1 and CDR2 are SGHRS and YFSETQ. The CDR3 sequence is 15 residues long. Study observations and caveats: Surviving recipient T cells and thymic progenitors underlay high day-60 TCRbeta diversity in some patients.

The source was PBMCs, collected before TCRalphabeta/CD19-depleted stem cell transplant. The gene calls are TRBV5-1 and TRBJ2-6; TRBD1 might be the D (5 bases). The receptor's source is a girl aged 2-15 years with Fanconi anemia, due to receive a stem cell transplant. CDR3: CASSLQVSGANVLTF. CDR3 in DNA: TGCGCCAGCAGCCTACAGGTCTCTGGGGCCAACGTCCTGACTTTC.